This entry concerns a single TCR beta chain. The method was immunoSEQ multiplex PCR; TCRdb's version includes in-frame clones alone and lacks a portion of them. Of 280,000 or so clones listed, 65% to 90% are singletons. The data were obtained in a study of blood T cell repertoires in COVID-19. Study as a whole: Sites in the United States, Italy and Spain provided acute and convalescent COVID-19 samples.

V dropped 3 bases and J dropped 1; count of bases not matched to a gene: 18. CDR3 length: 20 residues. Germline lookup yields CDR1 SGDLS and CDR2 YYNGEE. V gene TRBV9 combines with J gene TRBJ2-2, with 7 bases lining up with TRBD1. The sequencing sample was made of peripheral blood. The receptor was derived from a human donor in a cohort sampled during active COVID-19. The CDR3 protein is CASSAATGYDYRGNTGELFF. The DNA of the CDR3 is TGTGCCAGCAGCGCCGCGACAGGGTACGATTATCGGGGGAACACCGGGGAGCTGTTTTTT.